The next 5 T cell receptor beta chains were all read from a single sample in a study of identical twins (dated by TCRdb to about 2016). The library came from 5' RACE. Instrument on record: Illumina HiSeq 2000. The raw public reads went through TCRdb reprocessing: fastp at Q25, MiXCR clone calling, in-frame beta chains kept. Each entry merges the rows of one CDR3 protein and shows their most common DNA and genes. In all, the sample holds 650,000 to 800,000 distinct CDR3 sequences, and less than 10% of those were seen once. The ten largest clones represent 0.85% to 1% of the sample. The data also belong to a second study, concerning yellow fever vaccine responses in identical twins.

Material: PBMCs. The receptor set was obtained from a young woman in good health.

This clonotype was seen a few times. The chain employs TRBV28 and TRBJ2-7; 9 bases match TRBD2. With V trimmed by 3 bases and J by 3 bases, 6 bases remained unmatched. The length of the CDR3 is 15 residues. Looked up from germline, CDR1 is MDHEN and CDR2 is SYDVKM. CDR3 nucleotides: TGTGCCAGCAGTTTGAAAGGACTAGCGTACTACGAGCAGTACTTC. Protein sequence: CASSLKGLAYYEQYF. The whole variable domain, remainder taken from reference TRBV28 and TRBJ2-7, is DVKVTQSSRYLVKRTGEKVFLECVQDMDHENMFWYRQDPGLGLRLIYFSYDVKMKEKGDIPEGYSVSREKKERFSLILESASTNQTSMYLCASSLKGLAYYEQYFGPGTRLTVT.

The J gene is TRBJ2-7, the V gene TRBV9; D tentatively fits TRBD1 or TRBD2 (5 bases each). Germline CDR1 reads SGDLS; CDR2 reads YYNGEE. V lost 0 bases and J lost 3, with 13 bases in between. CDR3 length: 15 residues. CDR3 loop: CASSVGGGINYEQYF. The CDR3 DNA is TGTGCCAGCAGCGTAGGTGGGGGAATCAACTACGAGCAGTACTTC.

The chain couples TRBV2 to TRBJ2-6, with D tentatively TRBD1 (6 bases). V lost 4 bases and J lost 4, with 14 bases in between. Germline CDR1 and CDR2: SNHLY and FYNNEI. This CDR3 is 16 amino acids long. DNA for the CDR3: TGTGCCAGCAGTGGTCAGGGGAGTTCCGGGGCCAACGTCCTGACTTTC. Translating gives CASSGQGSSGANVLTF.

This clonotype appeared many times. The chain is built from TRBV6-2 or TRBV6-3 and TRBJ2-6; maybe TRBD1 (5 bases). The V end lost 4 bases, the J end lost 1 base, and 8 bases lay between the germline ends. The CDR3 totals 15 residues. Germline-derived CDR1 and CDR2 are MNHEY and SVGEGT. The CDR3 region has the DNA TGTGCCAGCAGTTTAGGACATTCTGGGGCCAACGTCCTGACTTTC. Its translation: CASSLGHSGANVLTF.

At least ten counts were recorded for this clonotype. V and J are TRBV7-9 and TRBJ2-7, with D tentatively TRBD1 (6 bases). CDR1 and CDR2 from the germline V gene are SEHNR and FQNEAQ (reference sequence). V gave up 5 bases and J gave up 2 bases, with 22 bases separating them. This CDR3 contains 17 residues. The DNA of the CDR3 is TGTGCCAGCAGCACCCTCCCGACAGGCAAGATAACCTACGAGCAGTACTTC. This sequence encodes CASSTLPTGKITYEQYF.